A single sample is the source of the 3 T cell receptor beta chains below, sequenced in a study of blood T cell repertoires in COVID-19 (dated by TCRdb to about 2020). The receptor library was made with the immunoSEQ multiplex PCR assay. The table comes from immuneACCESS by way of TCRdb, which keeps in-frame sequences with V and J called. Part of the clones is missing from these tables; in studies checked, under half for an unresolved V gene and the rest for unknown reasons. The sample table lists approximately 150,000 clones, approximately 87% of them with a count of one. The ten largest clonotypes hold around 6.5% of the sample. Sequencing used peripheral blood. The receptors were sampled from a man aged 80 or over with acute or convalescent COVID-19.

J is TRBJ1-1 and V is TRBV14; 10 positions agree with TRBD1. This CDR3 is 14 amino acids long. J lost 5 bases, V lost 1 base, and 1 base had no gene match. The V gene's germline CDR1 is SGHDN and CDR2 FVKESK. CDR3 DNA sequence: TGTGCCAGCAGCCAAGTGGACAGGGGGACTGAAGCTTTCTTT. Its translation is CASSQVDRGTEAFF.

The chain is built from TRBV7-9 and TRBJ1-1; D not resolved. V dropped 4 bases and J dropped 6 bases, with 12 bases sitting between them. The CDR3 consists of 13 residues. Germline CDR1 and CDR2: SEHNR and FQNEAQ (reference sequence). CDR3 nucleotides: TGTGCCAGCAGCTCATACGCGGGGTCTGAAGCTTTCTTT. This encodes CASSSYAGSEAFF. The variable domain in full, with the rest retrieved from reference TRBV7-9 and TRBJ1-1, is DTGVSQNPRHKITKRGQNVTFRCDPISEHNRLYWYRQTLGQGPEFLTYFQNEAQLEKSRLLSDRFSAERPKGSFSTLEIQRTEQGDSAMYLCASSSYAGSEAFFGQGTRLTVV.

The chain couples TRBV10-3 to TRBJ2-7; D possibly corresponds to TRBD1 (7 bases). With 5 bases removed from V and 0 bases from J, the gap between germline ends came to 11 bases. The CDR3 extends over 14 amino acids. CDR1 and CDR2 from the germline V gene are ENHRY and SYGVKD. CDR3 coding DNA: TGTGCCATCAGTCCGGGGGACAGCTCCTACGAGCAGTACTTC. Its translation: CAISPGDSSYEQYF.